The entry that follows covers one TCR beta chain sequence. Its specificity is unknown. Naive CD8 cells were CD45RO-negative, positively selected for CCR7, excluding terminally differentiated effector memory CD45RA+ cells. Replicate PCRs for sorted subsets used approximately 190 ng DNA; this equaled tens of thousands of T cell genomes. Data came from immunoSEQ multiplex PCR; TCRdb stores just in-frame clones and leaves some out. Here the sample spans about 2,200,000 clones, 85% to 95% being singletons. This sample is part of a study of shared clonotypes between healthy human individuals. Across the study: The donor group consisted of two women and a few men, aged 18 to 49. Study-wide results and limits: Memory subsets had estimated richness that was generally smaller than that of naive subsets.

Germline V gene lookup returns CDR1 SGHAT and CDR2 FQNNGV. The junction had 11 bases not matched to a gene; V was cut back by 5 bases and J by 2 bases. This CDR3 has 16 residues. The source material was naive CD8+ T cells from PBMCs. V usage is TRBV11-2 and J usage is TRBJ2-5, with TRBD2 matching over 7 bases. The TCR originated in a man aged 18 to 35 in good health. Some clones in this sample may be carry-over from other donors' samples. The CDR3 DNA reads TGTGCCAGCAGCCCTGGGAGGGGACTCATACAAGAGACCCAGTACTTC. Translation: CASSPGRGLIQETQYF.